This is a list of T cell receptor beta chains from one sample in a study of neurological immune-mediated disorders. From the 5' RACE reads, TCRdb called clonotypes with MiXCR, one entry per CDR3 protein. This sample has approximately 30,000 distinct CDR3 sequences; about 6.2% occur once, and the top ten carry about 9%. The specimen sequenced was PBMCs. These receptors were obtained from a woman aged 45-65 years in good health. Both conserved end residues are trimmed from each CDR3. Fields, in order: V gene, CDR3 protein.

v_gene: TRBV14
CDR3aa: ASSQDAVNTEAF

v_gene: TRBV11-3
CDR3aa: ASSLDWGSGRTDEQF

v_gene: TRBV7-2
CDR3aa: ASSPRLTTSGRGETQY

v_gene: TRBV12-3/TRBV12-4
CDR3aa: ASRGMSGMGETQY

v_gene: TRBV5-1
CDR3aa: ASKQGLSYEQY

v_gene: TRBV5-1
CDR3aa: ASSLGGARFNEQF

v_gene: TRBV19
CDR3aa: ASSITSGGGADTQY

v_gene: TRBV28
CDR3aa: ASSTRVRTQY

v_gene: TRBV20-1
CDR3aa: SAPKRGPRGEQF

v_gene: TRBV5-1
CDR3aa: ASSLAENNEQF

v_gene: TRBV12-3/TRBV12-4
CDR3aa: ASSLMANLNTEAF

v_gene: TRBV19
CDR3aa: ASIGSQETQY

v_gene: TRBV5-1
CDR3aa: ASSLDGYYGYT